This entry lists 24 T cell receptor beta chains sequenced from one sample in a study of shared clonotypes between healthy human individuals. The data were produced by immunoSEQ multiplex PCR, yet TCRdb's version contains in-frame clones alone and is incomplete. The sample shows a few hundred thousand clones, around 87% of them seen only once. The material sequenced was memory CD8+ T cells sorted from blood. Subset reported: CD45RO+ cells pooled with CCR7-negative TemRA cells. The receptors derive from a man in his late teens or twenties in good health.

This chain uses TRBV6-5 with TRBJ2-2; 7 bases align to TRBD2. Germline CDR1 reads MNHEY; CDR2 reads SVGAGI. V was clipped by 6 bases and J by 4 bases; unmatched bases: 8. The CDR3 runs to 15 residues. The CDR3 DNA follows: TGTGCCAGCAGCCCCGAGTGGGGGGGCACCGGGGAGCTGTTTTTT. The encoded protein is CASSPEWGGTGELFF.

This clone was recorded once. The gene calls are TRBV11-2 and TRBJ1-1; D not certain. The CDR3 runs 14 residues. With 5 bases removed from V and 4 bases from J, the gap between germline ends came to 14 bases. CDR1 is SGHAT and CDR2 is FQNNGV in the germline V gene. The CDR3 here is CASSPGPGPTEAFF. CDR3 nucleotide sequence: TGTGCCAGCAGCCCCGGGCCGGGCCCCACTGAAGCTTTCTTT.

This chain links TRBV9 with TRBJ2-2; TRBD2 agrees at 8 bases. Losses at the gene ends were 0 bases for V and 8 bases for J; bases not matched to a gene: 9. Germline V gene lookup returns CDR1 SGDLS and CDR2 YYNGEE. The CDR3 contains 16 residues. The CDR3 region is CASSVGSGGEPGELFF. Written as DNA, the CDR3 is TGTGCCAGCAGCGTAGGCTCCGGGGGGGAGCCTGGGGAGCTGTTTTTT.

V gene TRBV7-9 combines with J gene TRBJ1-1, with D possibly TRBD1 on 6 matching bases. Trimming cost V 1 base and J 5 bases, with 14 bases left between them. The V gene's germline CDR1 is SEHNR and CDR2 FQNEAQ (reference sequence). The CDR3 sequence is 15 residues long. CDR3 coding DNA: TGTGCCAGCAGCTTAGTGGGGCAGGGGAAAACTGAAGCTTTCTTT. Amino acids: CASSLVGQGKTEAFF.

The chain recombines TRBV25-1 with TRBJ2-1; 8 positions match TRBD1. Per the germline V gene, CDR1 is MGHDK and CDR2 is SYGVNS. The CDR3 totals 16 residues. V was pared by 0 bases and J by 8 bases, with 9 bases of the junction left unmatched. CDR3 protein: CASSEYGQGAYDEQFF. CDR3 DNA: TGTGCCAGCAGTGAATATGGGCAGGGGGCCTATGATGAGCAGTTCTTC. The full variable domain, completed using reference TRBV25-1 and TRBJ2-1, is EADIYQTPRYLVIGTGKKITLECSQTMGHDKMYWYQQDPGMELHLIHYSYGVNSTEKGDLSSESTVSRIRTEHFPLTLESARPSHTSQYLCASSEYGQGAYDEQFFGPGTRLTVL.

There are a few counts of this clone. The CDR3 DNA reads as TGTGCCAGCAGCTTAGCGGACAGGGCGAACACCGGGGAGCTGTTTTTT. Amino acid sequence: CASSLADRANTGELFF. The V call is TRBV7-8, the J call TRBJ2-2; 8 bases map to TRBD1. Germline values: CDR1 SGHVS, CDR2 FQNEAQ. V shed 0 bases, J shed 0 bases, and the junction held 0 bases outside the gene matches. CDR3 length: 16 amino acids.

This rearrangement joins TRBV7-6 to TRBJ2-7; perhaps TRBD2 as D (6 bases). CDR3 length: 15 residues. Trimming left V 5 bases short and J 7 bases short, with 21 bases between. Germline lookup yields CDR1 SGHVS and CDR2 FNYEAQ. The CDR3 sequence is CASSITGTPSEEQYF. In DNA form, the CDR3 reads TGTGCCAGCAGCATCACCGGGACTCCCAGTGAGGAGCAGTACTTC.

The J gene is TRBJ1-4, the V gene TRBV7-9; 7 bases line up with TRBD1. V trimming: 4 bases; J trimming: 8 bases; junction bases outside the gene matches: 7. The CDR3 runs 14 residues. CDR1 and CDR2 (germline): SEHNR, FQNEAQ (reference sequence). The CDR3 coding sequence is TGTGCCAGCAGCTCGGGACAGAAATTCGAAAAACTGTTTTTT. It codes for CASSSGQKFEKLFF.

The rearrangement joins TRBV30 to TRBJ1-4, with D uncertain. Germline CDR1 GTSNPN, CDR2 SVGIG (reference sequence). V was cut by 3 bases and J by 8 bases, with 19 bases left in between. The CDR3 totals 15 residues. DNA of the CDR3: TGTGCCTGGAGACCGACGGGGTTAGGCTGGGAAAAACTGTTTTTT. Translating gives CAWRPTGLGWEKLFF.

A remark on this clone: Since a far larger clone is one base different, this is likely a read error. The chain has TRBV7-9 and TRBJ2-1, with TRBD2 matching over 15 bases. The CDR3 totals 19 residues. Germline V gives CDR1 SEHNR, CDR2 FQNEAQ (reference sequence). In DNA form, the CDR3 reads TGTGCCAGCGGCTTAGCGACGGGACTAGCGGGAGGATTCTACAATGAGCAGTTCTTC. It specifies CASGLATGLAGGFYNEQFF.

V is TRBV28 and J is TRBJ1-5; D unclear. The CDR3 length is 15 residues. Trimming stripped 5 bases from V and 7 bases from J, with 18 bases between. Per the germline V gene, CDR1 is MDHEN and CDR2 is SYDVKM. CDR3 DNA: TGTGCCAGCAGTCGCCTCCGGGATAACAAGCAGCCCCAGCATTTT. Protein sequence: CASSRLRDNKQPQHF.

V and J are TRBV4-2 and TRBJ1-1; TRBD1 agrees at 7 bases. Trimming at V came to 4 bases and at J to 1 base, leaving 12 bases not matched to a gene. CDR1 is LGHNA and CDR2 is YNFKEQ in the germline V gene. The CDR3 is 17 residues long. CDR3 DNA: TGTGCCAGCAGCCCCGACACCTTAGGGGGCCCGAACACTGAAGCTTTCTTT. As protein: CASSPDTLGGPNTEAFF.

CDR3 in amino acids: CASSTAVSYEQYF. In nucleotides, the CDR3 is TGTGCCAGCTCTACAGCGGTCTCCTACGAGCAGTACTTC. This chain connects TRBV6-1 to TRBJ2-7; D is perhaps TRBD2 (5 bases). Germline CDR1 and CDR2: MNHNS and SASEGT. The CDR3 length is 13 residues. The germline V and J ends were trimmed by 8 bases and 0 bases, with 11 bases remaining between them.

The chain links TRBV6-5 to TRBJ2-7; 10 bases are a match to TRBD2. The CDR3 contains 14 residues. V was clipped by 5 bases and J by 7 bases; unmatched bases: 8. From germline, CDR1 is MNHEY and CDR2 SVGAGI. The CDR3 DNA is TGTGCCAGCAGTAAAGGGCTAGCGGGAGTGGAGCAGTACTTC. It encodes CASSKGLAGVEQYF.

The chain joins TRBV7-9 to TRBJ2-3; D perhaps matches TRBD2 (5 bases). CDR1 is SEHNR, CDR2 FQNEAQ, per germline (reference sequence). The CDR3 is 15 amino acids. The germline V and J ends were trimmed by 5 bases and 0 bases, with 12 bases remaining between them. CDR3 residues: CASSAPTTSTDTQYF. In DNA form, the CDR3 reads TGTGCCAGCAGCGCACCGACTACTAGCACAGATACGCAGTATTTT. The whole variable domain, remainder taken from reference TRBV7-9 and TRBJ2-3, is DTGVSQNPRHKITKRGQNVTFRCDPISEHNRLYWYRQTLGQGPEFLTYFQNEAQLEKSRLLSDRFSAERPKGSFSTLEIQRTEQGDSAMYLCASSAPTTSTDTQYFGPGTRLTVL.

The genes are TRBV4-1 and TRBJ2-7, with D unclear. Germline V gene sequence: CDR1 MGHRA, CDR2 YSYEKL. This CDR3 spans 17 amino acids. The germline V and J ends were trimmed by 1 base and 0 bases, with 16 bases remaining between them. The CDR3 DNA reads as TGCGCCAGCAGCCAAGCCCACTCACTATCCATCTCCTACGAGCAGTACTTC. The encoded protein is CASSQAHSLSISYEQYF.

The chain joins TRBV28 to TRBJ1-1, with a possible D match to TRBD1 (6 bases). Germline-derived CDR1 and CDR2 are MDHEN and SYDVKM. The CDR3 spans 15 residues. V was cut by 7 bases and J by 1 base, with 16 bases left in between. The CDR3, as DNA: TGTGCCAGCACCCTCATAGGGGGTTCGAACACTGAAGCTTTCTTT. Translating it yields CASTLIGGSNTEAFF.

V gene TRBV6-6 combines with J gene TRBJ2-7; D might be TRBD2 (5 bases). This CDR3 is built from 15 residues. Germline lookup yields CDR1 MNHNY and CDR2 SVGAGI (reference sequence). The V end was cut by 8 bases, the J end by 7 bases, with 24 bases between. The CDR3 nucleotides are TGTGCCAGCTCACGAAGAGGGTCCAGCCGCGGGGAGCAGTACTTC. It translates to CASSRRGSSRGEQYF.

The chain uses TRBV18 and TRBJ2-1; 7 bases fit TRBD2. The CDR3 runs to 15 residues. Looked up from germline, CDR1 is KGHSH and CDR2 is LQKENI. V was clipped by 8 bases and J by 5 bases; unmatched bases: 12. Written as DNA, the CDR3 is TGTGCCAGCCCGCCGCGGGGGAACCTAAACAATGAGCAGTTCTTC. Amino acids: CASPPRGNLNNEQFF.

Written as DNA, the CDR3 is TGCAGCGTTGAAATAGGGGACAACTATGGCTACACCTTC. Translating gives CSVEIGDNYGYTF. This rearrangement joins TRBV29-1 to TRBJ1-2, with D perhaps matching TRBD1 (5 bases). Trimming shortened V by 2 bases and J by 2 bases, and 9 bases separated the two germline ends. Germline-derived CDR1 and CDR2 are SQVTM and ANQGSEA. This CDR3 has 13 amino acids. Looking up the rest from reference TRBV29-1 and TRBJ1-2 gives the full variable domain: SAVISQKPSRDICQRGTSLTIQCQVDSQVTMMFWYRQQPGQSLTLIATANQGSEATYESGFVIDKFPISRPNLTFSTLTVSNMSPEDSSIYLCSVEIGDNYGYTFGSGTRLTVV.

About this clone itself: Relative to the germline gene, one junction end is altered; a read error may explain this. This chain connects TRBV10-3 to TRBJ1-6, with D tentatively TRBD1 (6 bases). CDR1 is ENHRY and CDR2 is SYGVKD in the germline V gene. The CDR3 sequence is 16 residues long. CDR3 sequence reads: CAIGDKGGSYNSPLHF. The CDR3 DNA is TGTGCCATCGGTGATAAGGGGGGATCCTATAATTCACCCCTCCACTTT.

Here the CDR3 reads CASSLKRGDNEQFF. The CDR3 DNA is TGCGCCAGCAGCTTGAAGCGGGGGGACAATGAGCAGTTCTTC. This rearrangement joins TRBV5-1 to TRBJ2-1; 9 bases match TRBD2. Per the germline V gene, CDR1 is SGHRS and CDR2 is YFSETQ. V was pared by 1 base and J by 5 bases, with 1 base of the junction left unmatched. This CDR3 is built from 14 residues.

The chain recombines TRBV5-4 with TRBJ1-4; 9 bases align to TRBD1. The V and J ends lost 1 base and 17 bases, in that order; junction bases with no gene match: 9. CDR3 length: 13 residues. Germline CDR1 is SGHNT and CDR2 is YYREEE (reference sequence). The CDR3 DNA sequence: TGTGCCAGCAGCTTGAGGGGGGACAGGGCGGTTTTTTTT. This gives the protein CASSLRGDRAVFF.

The genes are TRBV5-6 and TRBJ2-1, with 14 bases identical to TRBD2. This CDR3 is 15 amino acids long. V trimming: 3 bases; J trimming: 8 bases; junction bases outside the gene matches: 4. CDR1 SGHDT and CDR2 YYEEEE come from the germline V gene. CDR3 in amino acids: CASSYGTSGSYEQFF. DNA for the CDR3: TGTGCCAGCAGCTACGGGACTAGCGGGAGCTATGAGCAGTTCTTC.